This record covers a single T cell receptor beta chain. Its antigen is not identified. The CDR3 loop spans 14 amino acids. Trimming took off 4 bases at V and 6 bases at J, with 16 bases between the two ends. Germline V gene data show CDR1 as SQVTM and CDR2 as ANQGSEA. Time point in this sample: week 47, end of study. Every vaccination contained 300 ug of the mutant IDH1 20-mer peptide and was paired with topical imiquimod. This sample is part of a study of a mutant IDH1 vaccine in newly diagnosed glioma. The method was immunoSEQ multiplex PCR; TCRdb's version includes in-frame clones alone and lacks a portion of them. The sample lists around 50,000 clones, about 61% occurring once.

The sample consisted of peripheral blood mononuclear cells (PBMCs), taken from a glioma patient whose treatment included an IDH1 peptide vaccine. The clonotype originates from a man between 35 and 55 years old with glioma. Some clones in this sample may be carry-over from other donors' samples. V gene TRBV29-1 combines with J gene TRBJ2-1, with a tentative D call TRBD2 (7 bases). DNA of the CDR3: TGCAGCGTTGTGGGGGGAGGGGGATTCAATGAGCAGTTCTTC. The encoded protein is CSVVGGGGFNEQFF.